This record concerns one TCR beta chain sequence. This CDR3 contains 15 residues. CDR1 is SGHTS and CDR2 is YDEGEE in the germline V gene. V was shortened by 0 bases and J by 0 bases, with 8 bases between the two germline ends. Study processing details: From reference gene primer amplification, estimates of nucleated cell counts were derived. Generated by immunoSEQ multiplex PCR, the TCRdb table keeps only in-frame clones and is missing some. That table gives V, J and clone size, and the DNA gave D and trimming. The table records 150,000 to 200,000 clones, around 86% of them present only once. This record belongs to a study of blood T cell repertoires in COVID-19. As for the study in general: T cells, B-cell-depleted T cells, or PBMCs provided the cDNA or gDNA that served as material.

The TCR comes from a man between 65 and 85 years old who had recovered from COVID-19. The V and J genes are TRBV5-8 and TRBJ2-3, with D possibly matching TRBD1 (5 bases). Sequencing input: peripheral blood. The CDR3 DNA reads TGTGCCAGCAGCTTGGGACAGTCGAGCACAGATACGCAGTATTTT. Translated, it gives CASSLGQSSTDTQYF.